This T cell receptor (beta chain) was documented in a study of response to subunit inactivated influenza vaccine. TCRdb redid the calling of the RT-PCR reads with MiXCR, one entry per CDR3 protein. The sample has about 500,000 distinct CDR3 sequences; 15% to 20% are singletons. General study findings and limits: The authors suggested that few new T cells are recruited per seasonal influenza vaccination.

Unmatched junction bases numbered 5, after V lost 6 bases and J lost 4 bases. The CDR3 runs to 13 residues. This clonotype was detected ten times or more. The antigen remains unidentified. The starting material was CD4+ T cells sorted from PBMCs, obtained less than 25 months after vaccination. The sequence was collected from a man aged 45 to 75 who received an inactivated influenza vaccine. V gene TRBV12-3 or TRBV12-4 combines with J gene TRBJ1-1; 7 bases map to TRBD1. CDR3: CASRQGQPTEAFF. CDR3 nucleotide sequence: TGTGCCAGCAGGCAGGGACAGCCCACTGAAGCTTTCTTT.